The 14 T cell receptor beta chains below were found in one sample sequenced in a study of OX40 agonist ivuxolimab in advanced cancers. Generated by immunoSEQ multiplex PCR, the TCRdb table keeps only in-frame clones and is missing some. The sample includes approximately 100,000 clones, around 90% of them seen just once. Sequencing used CD4+ or CD8+ T cells sorted from blood, obtained in a trial of the OX40 agonist ivuxolimab. These receptors all stem from an adult with an advanced solid tumor such as melanoma, head and neck, liver or kidney cancer.

The chain uses TRBV10-3 and TRBJ1-1; TRBD1 matches at 11 bases. This CDR3 is 14 amino acids long. Germline loops: CDR1 ENHRY, CDR2 SYGVKD. J was trimmed by 10 bases and V by 5 bases; bases with no gene match: 9. This CDR3 reads CAISSPGQGVGAFF. In DNA, the CDR3 is TGTGCCATCAGTTCGCCGGGACAGGGGGTGGGAGCTTTCTTT.

The chain has TRBV11-3 and TRBJ2-2; possible D gene TRBD2, 7 bases. The ends were cut back, 5 bases at V and 5 bases at J, with 12 bases in the middle. CDR1 is SGHNT, CDR2 YENEEA, per germline. The CDR3 contains 14 residues. The CDR3 region has the DNA TGTGCCAGCAGCCGAGGGGGGGAAACCGGGGAGCTGTTTTTT. This codes for CASSRGGETGELFF.

The chain recombines TRBV5-6 with TRBJ1-5; 9 bases are a match to TRBD1. The CDR3 covers 15 residues. With V trimmed by 0 bases and J by 3 bases, 1 base remained unmatched. From germline, CDR1 is SGHDT and CDR2 YYEEEE. CDR3 in amino acids: CASSLGDRVNQPQHF. DNA of the CDR3: TGTGCCAGCAGCTTGGGGGACAGGGTCAATCAGCCCCAGCATTTT.

This chain connects TRBV6-5 to TRBJ1-2, with 10 positions matching TRBD1. Germline CDR1 and CDR2: MNHEY and SVGAGI. Unmatched junction bases numbered 10, after V lost 2 bases and J lost 7 bases. This CDR3 comprises 16 residues. CDR3 region: CASSYAGQGGRSGYTF. The CDR3 DNA reads as TGTGCCAGCAGTTACGCTGGACAGGGGGGAAGAAGTGGCTACACCTTC.

This chain links TRBV4-3 with TRBJ1-4; 8 bases agree with TRBD1. With 1 base clipped from V and 7 bases from J, the junction kept 8 bases outside the gene matches. Germline V gene data show CDR1 as LGHNA and CDR2 as YSLEER. This CDR3 is 16 amino acids long. The CDR3: CASSQGETGGGEKLFF. In nucleotides, the CDR3 is TGCGCCAGCAGCCAAGGTGAAACAGGGGGTGGTGAAAAACTGTTTTTT.

This clone was observed a few times. The chain recombines TRBV27 with TRBJ2-5, with D possibly being TRBD1 or TRBD2 (5 bases each). Trimming took off 4 bases at V and 10 bases at J, with 19 bases between the two ends. This CDR3 comprises 14 residues. The germline gives CDR1 MNHEY, CDR2 SMNVEV (reference sequence). CDR3 coding DNA: TGTGCCAGCAGTTACCCCGGGACCCGACGGTGCCAGTACTTC. Amino acid sequence: CASSYPGTRRCQYF.

Worth noting for this clone: One junction end does not reproduce the germline sequence, and a read error may be involved. The V call is TRBV7-2, the J call TRBJ2-3; D is unclear. The V gene's germline CDR1 is SGHTA and CDR2 FQGNSA. The CDR3 runs 13 residues. For the CDR3, the DNA is TGTGCCAGCAGCTTAGCTAGCAGAGATACGCAGTATTTT. As protein: CASSLASRDTQYF.

This rearrangement joins TRBV28 to TRBJ2-5, with 11 bases matching TRBD2. The CDR3 extends over 14 amino acids. V lost 2 bases and J lost 5; bases outside the gene matches: 1. Germline CDR1 and CDR2: MDHEN and SYDVKM. CDR3 sequence: CASSLRLAGETQYF. The CDR3 DNA follows: TGTGCCAGCAGTTTAAGACTAGCGGGGGAGACCCAGTACTTC.

The rearrangement links TRBV4-1 to TRBJ2-2; TRBD2 might be the D (6 bases). CDR3 length equals 14 residues. The germline V gene has CDR1 MGHRA and CDR2 YSYEKL. The V gene lost 1 base and the J gene lost 5 bases, with 8 bases spanning the gap. CDR3 DNA sequence: TGCGCCAGCAGCCAAGGGAGGGTAACCGGGGAGCTGTTTTTT. Translating it yields CASSQGRVTGELFF.

This chain links TRBV9 with TRBJ2-3; D is possibly TRBD2 (6 bases). This CDR3 is 14 amino acids long. Germline loops: CDR1 SGDLS, CDR2 YYNGEE. V lost 2 bases to trimming and J lost 4 bases, with 11 bases between them. CDR3 amino acids: CASSVRREADTQYF. CDR3 bases: TGTGCCAGCAGCGTGCGGAGGGAGGCAGATACGCAGTATTTT.

The chain carries TRBV19 and TRBJ1-5; D not certain. CDR3 length equals 14 residues. The germline gives CDR1 LNHDA, CDR2 SQIVND (reference sequence). With 3 bases removed from V and 3 bases from J, the gap between germline ends came to 9 bases. This CDR3 reads CASSIAQINQPQHF. The CDR3 nucleotides are TGTGCCAGTAGTATCGCACAGATCAATCAGCCCCAGCATTTT. The complete variable domain, with remaining parts taken from reference TRBV19 and TRBJ1-5, reads DGGITQSPKYLFRKEGQNVTLSCEQNLNHDAMYWYRQDPGQGLRLIYYSQIVNDFQKGDIAEGYSVSREKKESFPLTVTSAQKNPTAFYLCASSIAQINQPQHFGDGTRLSIL.

This clone has a handful of counts. For the CDR3, the DNA is TGCGCCAGCAGCCATGATTCGGGACAGTCGGGGACAGATACGCAGTATTTT. Its translation is CASSHDSGQSGTDTQYF. The genes are TRBV4-3 and TRBJ2-3; 7 bases map to TRBD1. CDR1 and CDR2 (germline): LGHNA, YSLEER. J lost 3 bases, V lost 3 bases, and 12 bases had no gene match. The CDR3 is 17 residues long.

The J gene is TRBJ2-5, the V gene TRBV4-3, with 11 bases fitting TRBD2. The germline V gene encodes CDR1 LGHNA and CDR2 YSLEER. Germline trimming cut 0 bases from V and 5 bases from J; bases unmatched to any gene: 5. The CDR3 consists of 16 residues. The CDR3 bases are TGCGCCAGCAGCCAAGAGGTAGCGGGGGGGCGGGAGACCCAGTACTTC. Encoded protein: CASSQEVAGGRETQYF.

The chain links TRBV7-2 to TRBJ1-2; 7 nucleotides line up with TRBD1. The CDR3 loop spans 14 amino acids. With 5 bases clipped from V and 0 bases from J, the junction kept 3 bases outside the gene matches. Germline-derived CDR1 and CDR2 are SGHTA and FQGNSA. The CDR3 DNA reads TGTGCCAGCAGCCCCGGGACAGCTAACTATGGCTACACCTTC. It encodes CASSPGTANYGYTF.